The rows below give T cell receptor beta chains drawn from one sample of a study of shared T cell receptors in the human thymus. TCRdb keeps only in-frame clones here, not all; method: immunoSEQ multiplex PCR. The sample lists roughly 550,000 clones, 70% to 80% occurring once. A further study also used this sample, focusing on human thymus T cells.

The sample was thymocytes. The receptors come from a boy under three years old with a congenital heart defect. CDR3s include the opening cysteine and the closing phenylalanine or tryptophan. The D gene is left open where the match is weak. Some rows have no size entry. The others give once, few or many, or a class for an expanded clone.

CANARQGALYEQYF | TGTGCCAACGCCCGACAGGGGGCTTTGTACGAGCAGTACTTC | TRBJ2-7 | TRBD1 | - | TRBV2
CSASYEGANVLTF | TGCAGCGCAAGCTACGAGGGGGCCAACGTCCTGACTTTC | TRBJ2-6 | - | - | TRBV29-1
CASTGHPFPNQPQHF | TGTGCCAGTACTGGGCACCCGTTCCCTAATCAGCCCCAGCATTTT | TRBJ1-5 | - | - | TRBV19
CASHDRFPYEQYF | TGCGCCAGCCATGACAGGTTCCCCTACGAGCAGTACTTC | TRBJ2-7 | - | once | TRBV10-1
CASSFGLGQGGSGEQYF | TGTGCCAGCAGCTTCGGATTAGGACAGGGAGGTTCGGGGGAGCAGTACTTC | TRBJ2-7 | TRBD1 | - | TRBV7-9
CASSPSYNDEQFF | TGTGCCAGCAGTCCCTCCTATAACGATGAGCAGTTCTTC | TRBJ2-1 | - | - | TRBV6-6
CASPAGEVARRGYTF | TGTGCCAGTCCGGCCGGGGAGGTGGCTCGGAGGGGCTACACCTTC | TRBJ1-2 | - | - | TRBV19
CASSPRRAPGTEAFF | TGTGCCAGCAGCCCCCGTAGGGCGCCGGGGACTGAAGCTTTCTTT | TRBJ1-1 | - | - | TRBV28
CSGTAGHGNTIYF | TGCAGCGGAACGGCAGGGCACGGAAACACCATATATTTT | TRBJ1-3 | - | - | TRBV29-1
CASSVGIWASGSMGPDLGTDTQYF | TGTGCCAGCAGCGTAGGGATATGGGCTAGCGGGAGTATGGGCCCTGATCTGGGCACAGATACGCAGTATTTT | TRBJ2-3 | TRBD2 | - | TRBV9
CASSSTGLAGVYGTGELFF | TGTGCCAGCAGCTCCACGGGACTAGCGGGAGTGTATGGCACCGGGGAGCTGTTTTTT | TRBJ2-2 | TRBD2 | - | TRBV7-9
CASSDKVASGRASYEQYF | TGTGCCAGCAGTGACAAGGTCGCTAGCGGGAGGGCCAGCTACGAGCAGTACTTC | TRBJ2-7 | TRBD2 | - | TRBV2
CASSEGRLRDTQYF | TGTGCCAGCAGTGAAGGGAGGCTTCGGGATACGCAGTATTTT | TRBJ2-3 | - | few | TRBV6-1
CAWSADGTGEGLGNQPQHF | TGTGCCTGGAGTGCCGATGGGACAGGTGAGGGCTTGGGAAATCAGCCCCAGCATTTT | TRBJ1-5 | TRBD1 | - | TRBV30
CASGLTTGGAPGLNTEAFF | TGTGCTAGTGGTTTGACGACAGGGGGCGCCCCGGGCTTGAACACTGAAGCTTTCTTT | TRBJ1-1 | TRBD1 | - | TRBV12-5
CASSPTPRQGKTNTEAFF | TGTGCCAGCAGCCCCACCCCGCGACAGGGGAAGACGAACACTGAAGCTTTCTTT | TRBJ1-1 | TRBD1 | - | TRBV7-2
CASAPEVAGTEAFF | TGTGCTAGTGCCCCGGAGGTCGCGGGCACTGAAGCTTTCTTT | TRBJ1-1 | - | - | TRBV12-5
CASTWGGGGQETQYF | TGCGCCAGCACCTGGGGGGGAGGAGGCCAAGAGACCCAGTACTTC | TRBJ2-5 | TRBD2 | - | TRBV5-1